The clone carrying this T cell receptor (beta chain) was counted a few times. The antigen is unknown. This record belongs to a study of T cells after yellow fever vaccination. In germline, CDR1 is MGHRA, CDR2 YSYEKL. Trimming shortened V by 1 base and J by 2 bases, and 16 bases separated the two germline ends. The CDR3 spans 17 residues. Production of TCR cDNA was by 5'RACE template switching, which also added a universal primer site and UMIs. TCRdb re-analysed the 5' RACE reads in MiXCR, keeping a single row per CDR3 protein. The table lists a few hundred thousand distinct CDR3 sequences, 17% of them singletons. Overall study results and limits: Peak timing came faster in the weaker secondary response, day 5 versus 15. Subsequent to the booster, the majority of primary-vaccination clones reappeared (96% CD4, roughly 90% CD8).

This clonotype was obtained from a man younger than 35 who received the YFV17D yellow fever vaccine. Sequencing used PBMCs, obtained less than 6 days after the first yellow fever vaccination. This chain joins TRBV4-1 and TRBJ2-3; the D gene is possibly TRBD1 (6 bases). The CDR3: CASSQVATEGHTDTQYF. CDR3 coding DNA: TGCGCCAGCAGCCAAGTCGCGACAGAGGGACACACAGATACGCAGTATTTT.